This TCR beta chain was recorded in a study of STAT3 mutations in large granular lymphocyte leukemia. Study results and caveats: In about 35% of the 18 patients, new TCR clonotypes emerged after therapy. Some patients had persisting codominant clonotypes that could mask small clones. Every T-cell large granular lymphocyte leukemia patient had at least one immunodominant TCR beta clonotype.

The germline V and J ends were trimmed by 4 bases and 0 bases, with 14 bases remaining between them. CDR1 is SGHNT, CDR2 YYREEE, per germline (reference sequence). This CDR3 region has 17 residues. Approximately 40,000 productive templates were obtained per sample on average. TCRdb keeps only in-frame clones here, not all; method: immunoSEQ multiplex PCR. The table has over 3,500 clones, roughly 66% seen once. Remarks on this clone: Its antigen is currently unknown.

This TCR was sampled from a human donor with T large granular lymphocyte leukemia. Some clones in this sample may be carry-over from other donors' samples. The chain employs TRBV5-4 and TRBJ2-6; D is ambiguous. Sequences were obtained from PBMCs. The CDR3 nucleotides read TGTGCCAGCAGCGCGACAAATTTGATCTCTGGGGCCAACGTCCTGACTTTC. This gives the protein CASSATNLISGANVLTF.